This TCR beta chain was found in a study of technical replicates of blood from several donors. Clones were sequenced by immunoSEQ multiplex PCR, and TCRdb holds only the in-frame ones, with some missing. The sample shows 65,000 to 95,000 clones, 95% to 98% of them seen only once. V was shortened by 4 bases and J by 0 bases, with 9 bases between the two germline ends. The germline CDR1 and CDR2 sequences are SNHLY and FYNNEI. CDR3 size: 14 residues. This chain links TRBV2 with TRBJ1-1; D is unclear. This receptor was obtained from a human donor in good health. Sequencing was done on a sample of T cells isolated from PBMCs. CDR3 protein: CASSVGVMNTEAFF. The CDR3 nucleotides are TGTGCCAGCAGTGTCGGGGTTATGAACACTGAAGCTTTCTTT.